The rows below give T cell receptor beta chains drawn from one sample of a study of early T cells in non-severe SARS-CoV-2 infection. TCRdb re-called the 5' RACE reads with MiXCR, one entry per CDR3 protein. The table includes 52,000 or so distinct CDR3 sequences, around 13% detected once. The sequenced sample was whole blood. These receptors all stem from an adult who was a healthcare worker with PCR-confirmed SARS-CoV-2 infection or an uninfected control (not recorded which). The CDR3 runs from the conserved cysteine through the conserved F or W. A D gene is named only where the DNA matches it firmly. The size field is filled for only some rows; it gives once, few, many or a size class.

d_call j_call clone_size v_call cdr3_nt cdr3_aa
- TRBJ2-5 few TRBV5-1 TGCGCCAGCAGCTTGGGTCGGGATCTCATACAAGAGACCCAGTACTTC CASSLGRDLIQETQYF
- TRBJ2-1 - TRBV20-1 TGCAGTGCCAGAAACCCACAGGGACGGACGCAGTTCTTC CSARNPQGRTQFF
- TRBJ1-2 - TRBV20-1 TGCAGTGCCCCAGAGGCAGGGGATTATGGCTACACCTTC CSAPEAGDYGYTF
- TRBJ2-5 many TRBV27 TGTGCCAGCAGTTTAGCGGGGGCTGAGGTAGAGACCCAGTACTTC CASSLAGAEVETQYF
TRBD2 TRBJ2-3 many TRBV20-1 TGCAGTGCTAGAGATCCTTGGGCGGGGGGTCGCACAGATACGCAGTATTTT CSARDPWAGGRTDTQYF
- TRBJ2-1 - TRBV6-2/TRBV6-3 TGTGCCAGCAGTTACTCGACAGCAGGGGTCAATGAGCAGTTCTTC CASSYSTAGVNEQFF
- TRBJ2-3 - TRBV7-2 TGTGCCAGCAGCTTAGTAGGGGACCCCCGCACAGATACGCAGTATTTT CASSLVGDPRTDTQYF
- TRBJ2-3 few TRBV3-1 TGTGCCAGCAGCCATGATACAACAGATACGCAGTATTTT CASSHDTTDTQYF
- TRBJ2-1 few TRBV20-1 TGCAGTGCTAGTCGACGGGGCCGCTACAATGAGCAGTTCTTC CSASRRGRYNEQFF
- TRBJ1-5 - TRBV29-1 TGCAGCGCCCAGGACGGCTATAGCAATCAGCCCCAGCATTTT CSAQDGYSNQPQHF
- TRBJ1-2 many TRBV20-1 TGCAGTGCTGCGGACAGACCTGCCGGCTACACCTTC CSAADRPAGYTF
- TRBJ2-4 - TRBV5-1 TGCGCCAGCAGCTTGGATGGGGCTTTAGCCAAAAACATTCAGTACTTC CASSLDGALAKNIQYF
TRBD2 TRBJ2-1 few TRBV7-2 TGTGCCAGCAGCTTCTCGCGGGGGGGACACAATGAGCAGTTCTTC CASSFSRGGHNEQFF
- TRBJ1-2 - TRBV14 TGTGCCAGCAGCCAAGATCCCTTCCCAGGGGTGGCGGAGGGCTACACCTTC CASSQDPFPGVAEGYTF
- TRBJ2-3 few TRBV5-1 TGCGCCAGCAAACAGGACATCACAGATACGCAGTATTTT CASKQDITDTQYF
TRBD2 TRBJ2-1 - TRBV19 TGTGCCAGTAGCCGCGGGGGGCAGTCCTACAATGAGCAGTTCTTC CASSRGGQSYNEQFF
- TRBJ1-1 many TRBV13 TGTGCCAGCAGCTTACCGATCCGGGCCTCCACTGAAGCTTTCTTT CASSLPIRASTEAFF
- TRBJ2-2 - TRBV10-3 TGTGCCATCATGCTAGCCTCCGGGGAGCTGTTTTTT CAIMLASGELFF
TRBD2 TRBJ2-7 - TRBV6-2/TRBV6-3 TGTGCCAGCACCACGGGGGGCTACGAGCAGTACTTC CASTTGGYEQYF
TRBD1 TRBJ2-7 few TRBV11-3 TGTGCCAGCAGCGAACACGGGACAGGGGCTGAGCAGTACTTC CASSEHGTGAEQYF
TRBD2 TRBJ2-3 many TRBV11-2 TGTGCCAGCAGCCCCTGGCTTAGCGGGGGGGTCGGGGGTACGCAGTATTTT CASSPWLSGGVGGTQYF
TRBD2 TRBJ2-5 many TRBV20-1 TGCAGTGCTAGGGGGACTAGCAGACAAGAGACCCAGTACTTC CSARGTSRQETQYF
- TRBJ1-3 many TRBV9 TGTGCCAGCAGCGTAGCTACGGGAACTGAAAACACCATATATTTT CASSVATGTENTIYF
TRBD2 TRBJ2-3 - TRBV7-2 TGTGCCAGCAGCTCGGGACTAGCGGGGGGGACAGATACGCAGTATTTT CASSSGLAGGTDTQYF
- TRBJ2-2 - TRBV6-1 TGTGCCAGCAGTAGACACTCGAACACCGGGGAGCTGTTTTTT CASSRHSNTGELFF
- TRBJ2-5 many TRBV25-1 TGTGCCAGCAGGCAGCGAGGGGGTCAAGAGACCCAGTACTTC CASRQRGGQETQYF
TRBD1 TRBJ2-7 - TRBV5-1 TGCGCCAGCAGCTTTGGACAGGGGGCTACCTACGAGCAGTACTTC CASSFGQGATYEQYF
- TRBJ1-1 - TRBV15 TGTGCCGCCAGCAGAGATAGCCCGGGGACCCCTGAAGCTTTCTTT CAASRDSPGTPEAFF
TRBD2 TRBJ2-2 few TRBV10-3 TGTGCCATCAGCTCCCGCCAACTAGCGGGGGGGCTGGACGGGGAGCTGTTTTTT CAISSRQLAGGLDGELFF
- TRBJ1-1 many TRBV27 TGTGCCAGCAGTTTATTAGCGCGGCCAGGTGCGGGAGGCACTGAAGCTTTCTTT CASSLLARPGAGGTEAFF
TRBD1 TRBJ1-1 many TRBV2 TGTGCCAGCAGTCCCGGGACAGGGCGGAACACTGAAGCTTTCTTT CASSPGTGRNTEAFF
- TRBJ2-6 few TRBV29-1 TGCAGCGTTGAAGGCGAGAAGACTGGGGCCAACGTCCTGACTTTC CSVEGEKTGANVLTF
- TRBJ2-2 few TRBV7-2 TGTGCCAGCAGCTTGTCGGGGAGCTTTCCCGGGGAGCTGTTTTTT CASSLSGSFPGELFF
- TRBJ1-5 - TRBV12-3/TRBV12-4 TGTGCCAGCAAGAACCTCCCAGGCGAGCCCCAGCATTTT CASKNLPGEPQHF
TRBD2 TRBJ2-3 few TRBV7-2 TGTGCCAGCAGTCGCCGGGACTACAGTTCGGATACGCAGTATTTT CASSRRDYSSDTQYF
- TRBJ2-1 - TRBV6-2/TRBV6-3 TGTGCCAGCTCGAACAATGAGCAGTTCTTC CASSNNEQFF
TRBD1 TRBJ1-5 few TRBV18 TGTGCCAGCTCGCCCGGGACAGGGAGTGGGCGCAATCAGCCCCAGCATTTT CASSPGTGSGRNQPQHF
TRBD1 TRBJ2-7 - TRBV7-6 TGTGCCAGCAGCTCTCCTCTCGGACAGGGGGACTACGAGCAGTACTTC CASSSPLGQGDYEQYF
TRBD2 TRBJ2-7 - TRBV7-8 TGTGCCAGCAGCGCACCCATAGCGGGCAAATACGAGCAGTACTTC CASSAPIAGKYEQYF
- TRBJ1-5 few TRBV6-5 TGTGCCAGCAGTTACTCTAGGGATCAGCCCCAGCATTTT CASSYSRDQPQHF
TRBD1 TRBJ2-7 few TRBV14 TGTGCCAGCAGCCAGGCCGGACAGGGCGGCGTCGAGCAGTACTTC CASSQAGQGGVEQYF
TRBD1 TRBJ1-6 many TRBV6-5 TGTGCCAGCAGTTACGGTCTAACAGGGGTCACCCTCCACTTT CASSYGLTGVTLHF
- TRBJ1-1 - TRBV29-1 TGCAGCGTCCCCGGGGTAGGGGAAGCTTTCTTT CSVPGVGEAFF
- TRBJ2-7 - TRBV20-1 TGCAGTGCTAGTGCCGGGACATACCCCTACGAGCAGTACTTC CSASAGTYPYEQYF
- TRBJ1-1 many TRBV30 TGTGCCTGGAGTGTCGTCAGGGGTACTGAAGCTTTCTTT CAWSVVRGTEAFF
- TRBJ1-2 few TRBV30 TGTGCCTGGAGTGCGGCCCGGGGGAGACCTGGCTACACCTTC CAWSAARGRPGYTF
- TRBJ1-2 - TRBV27 TGTGCCAGCAGTTGGGGCCCACCTAACTATGGCTACACCTTC CASSWGPPNYGYTF
- TRBJ1-1 few TRBV4-3 TGCGCCAGCAGCCCTACCCGTGGGGGTCTGAACACTGAAGCTTTCTTT CASSPTRGGLNTEAFF
- TRBJ2-1 many TRBV6-1 TGTGCCAGCAGTGAGGGACCCGTGTTTAATGAGCAGTTCTTC CASSEGPVFNEQFF
- TRBJ2-2 many TRBV5-1 TGCGCCAGCAGCTTGGGGCGGTCGAACACCGGGGAGCTGTTTTTT CASSLGRSNTGELFF
TRBD1 TRBJ2-3 many TRBV11-2 TGTGCCAGCAGCGTGGGGGACAGCGTCACAGATACGCAGTATTTT CASSVGDSVTDTQYF
- TRBJ1-1 - TRBV5-4 TGTGCCAGCAGCCCTCCTGGGGCCCGAGGGGCTGAAGCTTTCTTT CASSPPGARGAEAFF
- TRBJ2-3 - TRBV7-2 TGTGCCAGCAGCTTAGCTCGGGGACGCACAGATACGCAGTATTTT CASSLARGRTDTQYF
- TRBJ1-6 - TRBV7-9 TGTGCCAGCAGCGTAGAGCAGTATAATTCACCCCTCCACTTT CASSVEQYNSPLHF
TRBD1 TRBJ2-1 many TRBV11-2 TGTGCCAGCAGCAGTCAGGGGGTATTCTCCTACAATGAGCAGTTCTTC CASSSQGVFSYNEQFF
- TRBJ2-2 few TRBV10-3 TGTGCCATCAGTGGCTATCTGGACAGGAACACCGGGGAGCTGTTTTTT CAISGYLDRNTGELFF
TRBD2 TRBJ2-7 many TRBV4-3 TGCGCCAGCAGCCAAGGACTAGCGGGGACCTACGAGCAGTACTTC CASSQGLAGTYEQYF
- TRBJ1-2 - TRBV7-8 TGTGCCAGCAGCTTATCCGGGGGCTTCTATGGCTACACCTTC CASSLSGGFYGYTF